The clone carrying this T cell receptor (beta chain) was observed a few times. This specimen comes from a study of blood T cells in healthy people across ages. Study background: In model experiments, template switching was able to capture about one barcoded beta molecule for every two T cells that were present.

Trimming removed 6 bases from V and 3 bases from J, with 17 bases in between. The CDR3 has 16 residues. CDR1 is MNHEY and CDR2 is SMNVEV in the germline V gene (reference sequence). The use of a sample-barcoded 5' primer and a J-beta primer mix characterized a second PCR of roughly 6 to 11 cycles. Each CDR3 protein is one row after TCRdb ran MiXCR on the 5' RACE reads. The data contain about 1.4 million distinct CDR3 sequences, roughly 64% of them singletons. There were healthy Caucasian individuals from Russia, aged roughly 6 to 95, serving as donors. The study isolated at least 6.5 million PBMCs from each sample.

The clonotype was recovered from a man aged 18 to 30 in good health. Material: blood. This chain joins TRBV27 and TRBJ1-4, with a possible D match to TRBD1 (6 bases). CDR3 in DNA: TGTGCCAGCAGGAATAGGGGGGGGTTGGCTAATGAAAAACTGTTTTTT. Amino acids: CASRNRGGLANEKLFF.